The sequence of this T cell receptor (beta chain) was determined in a study of blood T cells in healthy people across ages. Study conclusions and caveats: Greater diversity and more naive CD4+ cells were seen in long-lived donors than in aged donors.

The study drew donors from healthy Caucasian individuals in Russia aged roughly 6 to 90. V lost 5 bases, J lost 7 bases, and 9 bases stayed unmatched. This CDR3 spans 15 amino acids. Worth noting for this clonotype: Its antigen is not identified.

It was with a sample-barcoded 5' primer and a J-beta primer mix that a second PCR of roughly 7 to 12 cycles was run. With 12 random nucleotides, a template-switch adaptor tagged each individual cDNA molecule. Each single sample gave us at least 3 million CDR3-containing paired-end reads. TCRdb called the 5' RACE reads again in MiXCR, with one record for every CDR3 protein. The table lists roughly 1,500,000 distinct CDR3 sequences, roughly a third of them singletons. The rearrangement uses TRBV12-3 or TRBV12-4 and TRBJ1-4, with 8 bases identical to TRBD1. Specimen: blood. The sequence came from a woman aged 25 to 39 in good health. Written as DNA, the CDR3 is TGTGCCAGCAGTCCGTCGACAGGGGTGGTTGAAAAACTGTTTTTT. Translation gives CASSPSTGVVEKLFF.